Listed here are 20 T cell receptor beta chains from one sample, sequenced in a study of T cell responses to AZD1222 COVID-19 vaccine. Sequenced by immunoSEQ multiplex PCR; TCRdb stores in-frame clones only, minus some. The table lists some 180,000 clones, roughly nine tenths of them singletons. This specimen was peripheral blood, taken 28 days after the second AZD1222 dose. The receptors shown here come from an adult who received the AZD1222 COVID-19 vaccine.

The rearrangement joins TRBV5-6 to TRBJ1-2; D possibly corresponds to TRBD1 (5 bases). The germline V and J ends were trimmed by 0 bases and 4 bases, with 10 bases remaining between them. The length of the CDR3 is 14 residues. Germline-derived CDR1 and CDR2 are SGHDT and YYEEEE. Written as DNA, the CDR3 is TGTGCCAGCAGCTTGGGACAGTCCCCCTATGGCTACACCTTC. Translating gives CASSLGQSPYGYTF.

The rearrangement uses TRBV2 and TRBJ1-6; 7 nucleotides match TRBD1. Germline lookup yields CDR1 SNHLY and CDR2 FYNNEI. CDR3 length equals 15 residues. The J segment lost 7 bases and the V segment lost 2 bases, leaving 5 bases of the junction unmatched. The CDR3 coding sequence is TGTGCCAGCAGTGAAACAGGGGCCCGAAATTCACCCCTCCACTTT. It yields the protein CASSETGARNSPLHF.

The chain's CDR3 is CASSLGTGGENTIYF. The CDR3 DNA reads TGTGCCAGCAGCTTGGGGACAGGGGGCGAAAACACCATATATTTT. The V and J genes are TRBV5-6 and TRBJ1-3; 11 bases align to TRBD1. CDR3 size: 15 residues. V trimming: 0 bases; J trimming: 6 bases; junction bases outside the gene matches: 2. Germline V CDR1 and CDR2: SGHDT, YYEEEE.

The chain couples TRBV3-1 (or the pseudogene TRBV3-2) to TRBJ1-1, with a tentative D call TRBD1 (5 bases). The V and J ends lost 1 base and 5 bases respectively, with 14 bases between them. Germline V gene lookup returns CDR1 LGHDT and CDR2 YNNKEL (reference sequence). The CDR3 is 15 residues long. The chain's CDR3 is CASSQVWGGGTEAFF. CDR3 DNA sequence: TGTGCCAGCAGCCAAGTGTGGGGTGGGGGGACTGAAGCTTTCTTT.

This clone was detected a few times. The V call is TRBV2, the J call TRBJ1-6; D not certain. There are 15 residues in the CDR3. Germline CDR1 SNHLY, CDR2 FYNNEI. Between the trimmed V and J ends, which lost 5 bases and 7 bases, there was a span of 15 bases. DNA of the CDR3: TGTGCCAGCAGTAAACAAGTATCAGGAAATTCACCCCTCCACTTT. It translates to CASSKQVSGNSPLHF.

V is TRBV4-1 and J is TRBJ2-5; no firm D call. Germline CDR1 and CDR2: MGHRA and YSYEKL. This CDR3 is 13 amino acids long. Trimming took 3 bases from V and 0 from J, leaving 5 bases between them. Here the CDR3 reads CASSQYNQETQYF. The CDR3 nucleotides are TGCGCCAGCAGCCAGTATAACCAAGAGACCCAGTACTTC.

The genes are TRBV19 and TRBJ2-1; 8 nucleotides align to TRBD2. With V trimmed by 5 bases and J by 8 bases, 11 bases remained unmatched. Germline V gene data show CDR1 as LNHDA and CDR2 as SQIVND (reference sequence). The CDR3 extends over 15 amino acids. The CDR3 DNA follows: TGTGCCAGTAGTGTGATAGCGGGAACGGTCGATGAGCAGTTCTTC. Its protein is CASSVIAGTVDEQFF.

V usage is TRBV2 and J usage is TRBJ2-6; D remains ambiguous. Germline CDR1 SNHLY, CDR2 FYNNEI. Trimming removed 1 base at V and 0 bases at J, with 7 bases between. The CDR3 has 16 residues. The CDR3 bases are TGTGCCAGCAGTGAAGGATGGGGCTCTGGGGCCAACGTCCTGACTTTC. Translating gives CASSEGWGSGANVLTF.

The rearrangement uses TRBV11-1 and TRBJ2-2; 10 nucleotides agree with TRBD1. V lost 7 bases and J lost 3; bases outside the gene matches: 8. Germline V gives CDR1 SGHAT, CDR2 FQDESV (reference sequence). The CDR3 extends over 16 amino acids. CDR3 coding DNA: TGTGCCAGCACCGGGGACAGGGGAGGGTACACCGGGGAGCTGTTTTTT. Encoded protein: CASTGDRGGYTGELFF. The full variable domain, completed using reference TRBV11-1 and TRBJ2-2, is EAEVAQSPRYKITEKSQAVAFWCDPISGHATLYWYRQILGQGPELLVQFQDESVVDDSQLPKDRFSAERLKGVDSTLKIQPAELGDSAMYLCASTGDRGGYTGELFFGEGSRLTVL.

V and J are TRBV7-9 and TRBJ1-5, with unresolved D. With 1 base removed from V and 5 bases from J, the gap between germline ends came to 15 bases. Per germline, CDR1 SEHNR and CDR2 FQNEAQ (reference sequence). The CDR3 covers 16 residues. Here the CDR3 DNA reads TGTGCCAGCAGCTTAGGTAATTGGGCTATGGATCAGCCCCAGCATTTT. It is translated as CASSLGNWAMDQPQHF.

V usage is TRBV14 and J usage is TRBJ1-3; possibly TRBD1 for D (5 bases). V lost 3 bases to trimming and J lost 9 bases, with 9 bases between them. Germline V lookup: CDR1 SGHDN, CDR2 FVKESK. The CDR3 has 12 residues. The DNA for the CDR3 is TGTGCCAGCAGCCAGGGCACAGGCACCATATATTTT. Translated, it gives CASSQGTGTIYF.

This clone was seen only a few times. The genes are TRBV5-1 and TRBJ2-3, with a possible D match to TRBD2 (5 bases). The germline CDR1 and CDR2 sequences are SGHRS and YFSETQ. Between the trimmed V and J ends, which lost 5 bases and 0 bases, there was a span of 10 bases. The CDR3 is 14 amino acids. The CDR3 nucleotides are TGCGCCAGCAGGGAGATAGCGAGCACAGATACGCAGTATTTT. The encoded protein is CASREIASTDTQYF.

This clone was recorded only once. The chain has TRBV3-1 (or the pseudogene TRBV3-2) and TRBJ2-7, with no clear D. This CDR3 is built from 14 residues. CDR1 and CDR2 (germline): LGHDT, YNNKEL (reference sequence). The V gene lost 0 bases and the J gene lost 1 base, with 7 bases spanning the gap. As DNA, the CDR3 is TGTGCCAGCAGCCAAGATCGCCGTTCCTACGAGCAGTACTTC. Protein: CASSQDRRSYEQYF.

V and J are TRBV2 and TRBJ1-4; D might be TRBD1 (6 bases). This CDR3 comprises 15 residues. Germline V lookup: CDR1 SNHLY, CDR2 FYNNEI. V dropped 2 bases and J dropped 2 bases, with 9 bases sitting between them. The CDR3 spells CASSETGKTNEKLFF. CDR3 coding DNA: TGTGCCAGCAGTGAAACAGGGAAGACTAATGAAAAACTGTTTTTT.

The V gene is TRBV9, the J gene TRBJ2-2; no clear D. V dropped 2 bases and J dropped 6 bases, with 14 bases sitting between them. The CDR3 extends over 15 amino acids. The germline V gene encodes CDR1 SGDLS and CDR2 YYNGEE. The CDR3 nucleotides are TGTGCCAGCAGCGTGGATTTAGCTACCCCCGGGGAGCTGTTTTTT. Translated, it gives CASSVDLATPGELFF.

This clone was seen once. V is TRBV10-3 and J is TRBJ1-2; D unresolved. There are 15 residues in the CDR3. Germline loops: CDR1 ENHRY, CDR2 SYGVKD. V was clipped by 0 bases and J by 2 bases, with 10 bases between them. The CDR3 DNA reads TGTGCCATCAGTGAGTCGACTATGGGAAACTATGGCTACACCTTC. Translated, it gives CAISESTMGNYGYTF.

This chain joins TRBV18 and TRBJ2-1; 10 bases align to TRBD1. The germline CDR1 and CDR2 sequences are KGHSH and LQKENI. The CDR3 loop spans 14 amino acids. V was clipped by 3 bases and J by 7 bases; unmatched bases: 3. This chain's CDR3 is CASSPGTGVNEQFF. The CDR3 DNA follows: TGTGCCAGCTCACCTGGGACAGGGGTTAATGAGCAGTTCTTC. The full variable domain, its missing parts supplied by reference TRBV18 and TRBJ2-1, is NAGVMQNPRHLVRRRGQEARLRCSPMKGHSHVYWYRQLPEEGLKFMVYLQKENIIDESGMPKERFSAEFPKEGPSILRIQQVVRGDSAAYFCASSPGTGVNEQFFGPGTRLTVL.

V usage is TRBV9 and J usage is TRBJ2-2; D uncertain. Trimming pared 0 bases from V and 1 base from J, leaving 7 bases between. The CDR3 has 15 residues. Looked up from germline, CDR1 is SGDLS and CDR2 is YYNGEE. The CDR3 spells CASSVDQVNTGELFF. The CDR3 region has the DNA TGTGCCAGCAGCGTAGATCAAGTGAACACCGGGGAGCTGTTTTTT. Using reference TRBV9 and TRBJ2-2 for the parts outside the CDR3, the full variable domain is DSGVTQTPKHLITATGQRVTLRCSPRSGDLSVYWYQQSLDQGLQFLIQYYNGEERAKGNILERFSAQQFPDLHSELNLSSLELGDSALYFCASSVDQVNTGELFFGEGSRLTVL.

The chain employs TRBV10-2 and TRBJ2-7; 8 positions match TRBD2. The CDR3 covers 15 residues. CDR1 and CDR2 from the germline V gene are WSHSY and SAAADI. V was pared by 1 base and J by 0 bases, with 2 bases of the junction left unmatched. The CDR3 region has the DNA TGCGCCAGCAGTGAGTTAGCGGGACTCTCCTACGAGCAGTACTTC. This encodes CASSELAGLSYEQYF.

This sequence joins TRBV21-1 and TRBJ1-5; the table calls TRBD1, which could not be checked here. TRBV21-1 is a recognized pseudogene. The CDR3 loop spans 18 amino acids. The CDR3 coding sequence is TGTGCCAGCAGCCTAAAGATCCACAGGGGACGTACCCACCAGCCCCAGCATTTT. Translated, it gives CASSLKIHRGRTHQPQHF.